This T cell receptor beta chain comes out of a study of blood T cell repertoires in COVID-19 (dated by TCRdb to 2020 to 2021). Turning to the overall study: The collaborator samples originated in the United States, Italy and Spain and spanned the acute and convalescent phases of COVID-19. The material from the prospective study consisted of cDNA or gDNA derived from T cells, B-cell-depleted T cells, or PBMCs. Subjects who had been exposed to COVID-19, were actively infected with it, or had recovered from it provided the deeply sampled blood TCRbeta repertoires that made up the dataset. The repertoires were made available in a free public database intended to serve as a resource for research on the immune response to SARS-CoV-2. The samples were drawn from two sources: the first 160 participants of the ongoing ImmuneRACE study, and 1,254 subjects contributed by 6 global collaborators. A de-identified subject ID, COVID-19 status, age in years and sex were almost always included in the sample metadata. Where available, HLA class I and class II types were obtained from metadata supplied by the sample provider rather than from assay-based typing. The paper's findings and limits, for the study overall: The amount of clinical and demographic metadata varied by source and participant and was provided uncurated.

TCRbeta CDR3 regions were amplified from genomic DNA by means of the immunoSEQ Assay, a bias-controlled multiplex PCR. The authors processed their data as follows. Within the assay, amplification of reference gene primers was used to estimate how many nucleated cells each sample contained. To quantify the absolute abundance of each unique TCRbeta CDR3 rearrangement, sequence reads were collapsed and filtered. For each sample, productive Simpson clonality was calculated as the square root of Simpson's diversity index over productive rearrangements. Imported from immuneACCESS, the table was reduced by TCRdb to in-frame sequences with V and J called. These copies leave out some clones; in studies compared against another copy, an unresolved V gene accounts for under half, and the cause of the remainder is not known. V, J and clone size reflect that table, while D and trimming were determined from the DNA. Here the sample has 300,000 to 450,000 clones; over 65% occur a single time. 0.85% to 1.3% of the sample lies in the top ten.

On this clone itself: Its antigen is currently not known. Base qualities are not recorded, but no much larger clone differs from it by a single base.

The collaborating institutions used their own protocols to collect whole blood in K2EDTA tubes. For TCRbeta analysis, collaborators shipped samples in one of three forms: frozen whole blood, isolated PBMCs, or DNA extracted from either of those sample types. CDR1 and CDR2 (SGHNT, YYREEE) derive from the germline V gene (reference sequence). Trimming removed 1 base from V and 0 bases from J, leaving 10 bases between the germline ends. The CDR3 measures 15 amino acids from cysteine to phenylalanine. Only the CDR3 DNA is retained, 45 bases long and in frame from the first base. The receptor comes from a human donor with acute or convalescent COVID-19. The donor label of this sample is uncertain. The material sequenced was peripheral blood. Recombination connected TRBV5-4 to TRBJ1-2; TRBD1 is possibly the D segment (6 matching bases). The bases read TGTGCCAGCAGCTTGTCAGGGGCTTCTAACTATGGCTACACCTTC. The translation is CASSLSGASNYGYTF.